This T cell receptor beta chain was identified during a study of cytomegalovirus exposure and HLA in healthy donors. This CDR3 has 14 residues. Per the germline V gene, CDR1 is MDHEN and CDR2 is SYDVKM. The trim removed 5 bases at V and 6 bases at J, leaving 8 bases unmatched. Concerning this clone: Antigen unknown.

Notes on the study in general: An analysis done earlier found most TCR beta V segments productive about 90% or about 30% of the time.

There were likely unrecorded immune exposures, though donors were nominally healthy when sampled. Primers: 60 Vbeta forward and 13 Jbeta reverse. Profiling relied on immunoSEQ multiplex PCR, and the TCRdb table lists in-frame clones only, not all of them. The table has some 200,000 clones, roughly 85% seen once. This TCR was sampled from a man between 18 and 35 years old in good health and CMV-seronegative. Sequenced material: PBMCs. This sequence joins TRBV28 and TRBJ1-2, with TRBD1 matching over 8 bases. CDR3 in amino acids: CASSPDRVVHGYTF. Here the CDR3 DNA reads TGTGCCAGCAGTCCGGACAGGGTCGTCCATGGCTACACCTTC.